The 18 T cell receptor beta chains reported below all come from one sample, sequenced in a study of T-cell memory formation after mild COVID-19. Using its own MiXCR run on the 5' RACE reads, TCRdb lists one record per CDR3 protein. The sample holds approximately 300,000 distinct CDR3 sequences, less than 20% seen once. Sample: PBMCs or a T cell subset sorted from them (not recorded which). The origin of the receptors is a man younger than 35 who had mild COVID-19 (a few samples of this study predate the infection). Cell type and time point are not known.

A few counts support this clonotype. The V call is TRBV25-1, the J call TRBJ1-2, with D possibly being TRBD1 (6 bases). This CDR3 is built from 15 residues. The V gene's germline CDR1 is MGHDK and CDR2 SYGVNS. Trimming left V 1 base short and J 8 bases short, with 17 bases between. In DNA, the CDR3 is TGTGCCAGCAGTGAATTCCCTACAGGGCTTCGCGGCTACACCTTC. This translates into CASSEFPTGLRGYTF.

Regarding this clonotype: It may be a read error: a sequence one base away is much more abundant. This chain connects TRBV25-1 to TRBJ1-2; 7 nucleotides match TRBD1. Germline CDR1 MGHDK, CDR2 SYGVNS. This CDR3 spans 12 amino acids. Trimming at V came to 7 bases and at J to 8 bases, leaving 7 bases not matched to a gene. CDR3 loop: CASMDRTDGYTF. CDR3 nucleotides: TGTGCCAGCATGGACAGGACGGACGGCTACACCTTC.

The chain recombines TRBV10-3 with TRBJ2-1; D is perhaps TRBD1 (5 bases). Per the germline V gene, CDR1 is ENHRY and CDR2 is SYGVKD. V shed 3 bases and J shed 4 bases, with 10 bases lying between them. The CDR3 is 14 amino acids. The DNA for the CDR3 is TGTGCCATCAGTGACAGGGTTGGATACAATGAGCAGTTCTTC. Protein sequence: CAISDRVGYNEQFF.

This clonotype showed up many times. The CDR3 sequence: CASSPRAGYQETQYF. CDR3 nucleotides: TGTGCCAGCAGCCCCCGGGCAGGCTACCAAGAGACCCAGTACTTC. V and J are TRBV7-6 and TRBJ2-5; D not resolved. Germline assignment: CDR1 SGHVS and CDR2 FNYEAQ. There are 15 residues in the CDR3. Trimming removed 5 bases at V and 0 bases at J, with 13 bases between.

CDR3 bases: TGCAGTGCTCACAGGGGGGCGACGAGCACAGATACGCAGTATTTT. Translation: CSAHRGATSTDTQYF. The chain joins TRBV20-1 to TRBJ2-3; TRBD1 matches 8 bases. The V and J ends lost 5 bases and 0 bases, in that order; junction bases with no gene match: 7. There are 15 residues in the CDR3. Germline lookup yields CDR1 DFQATT and CDR2 SNEGSKA (reference sequence).

This clonotype has only a few counts. The chain joins TRBV29-1 to TRBJ2-6; a possible D gene is TRBD1 (6 bases). V gave up 3 bases and J gave up 0 bases, with 12 bases separating them. Germline values: CDR1 SQVTM, CDR2 ANQGSEA. This CDR3 is 16 amino acids long. The CDR3 loop is CSVDAGVSSGANVLTF. The CDR3 DNA follows: TGCAGCGTTGACGCAGGGGTGTCCTCTGGGGCCAACGTCCTGACTTTC.

This clonotype occurred a few times. The rearrangement links TRBV20-1 to TRBJ1-2, with D maybe TRBD1 (5 bases). Germline V gene lookup returns CDR1 DFQATT and CDR2 SNEGSKA (reference sequence). The CDR3 extends over 15 amino acids. V lost 3 bases, J lost 0 bases, and 14 bases lay in between. The CDR3 DNA is TGCAGTGCTAGGGGAGGGGACGGGGCTAACTATGGCTACACCTTC. Protein: CSARGGDGANYGYTF.

The table lists this clonotype with a few counts. V usage is TRBV12-3 or TRBV12-4 and J usage is TRBJ1-1; a weak D match, TRBD1 (6 bases). This CDR3 has 13 amino acids. V shed 7 bases and J shed 6 bases, with 15 bases lying between them. CDR3 nucleotides: TGTGCCAGCACTCATCTTCACAGGGCTGAAGCTTTCTTT. This encodes CASTHLHRAEAFF.

This clonotype was recorded a few times. The chain combines TRBV5-6 with TRBJ1-5; no definite D call. Germline CDR1 SGHDT, CDR2 YYEEEE. The CDR3 contains 14 residues. Trimming removed 1 base at V and 3 bases at J, with 8 bases between. The CDR3 nucleotides are TGTGCCAGCAGCTTGTATGTATCCAATCAGCCCCAGCATTTT. Its translation is CASSLYVSNQPQHF.

This clonotype was picked up a small number of times. The V call is TRBV7-6, the J call TRBJ1-2; tentative D call: TRBD1 (5 bases). The germline V gene encodes CDR1 SGHVS and CDR2 FNYEAQ. Trimming left V 1 base short and J 3 bases short, with 12 bases between. The CDR3 consists of 15 residues. This chain's CDR3 is CASSLGGGRDYGYTF. For the CDR3, the DNA is TGTGCCAGCAGCTTAGGGGGAGGCAGGGACTATGGCTACACCTTC.

The V call is TRBV6-4, the J call TRBJ2-3; 13 bases agree with TRBD2. Germline assignment: CDR1 MRHNA and CDR2 SNTAGT. V lost 2 bases and J lost 7; bases outside the gene matches: 3. The CDR3 is 15 residues long. The CDR3 DNA reads TGTGCCAGCAGTGACGGACTAGCGGGGGCTAATACGCAGTATTTT. Protein: CASSDGLAGANTQYF.

The chain is built from TRBV19 and TRBJ2-6; D uncertain. Germline values: CDR1 LNHDA, CDR2 SQIVND (reference sequence). The germline V and J ends were trimmed by 7 bases and 0 bases, with 4 bases remaining between them. The CDR3 has 13 residues. The chain's CDR3 is CASTVSGANVLTF. CDR3 nucleotide sequence: TGTGCCAGTACTGTCTCTGGGGCCAACGTCCTGACTTTC.

This clonotype was observed a handful of times. V is TRBV18 and J is TRBJ2-6; no clear D. The CDR3 runs 18 residues. V lost 1 base and J lost 0, with 13 bases in between. CDR1 and CDR2 from the germline V gene are KGHSH and LQKENI. The CDR3 coding sequence is TGTGCCAGCTCACCACTCTATGCCAGAATCTCTGGGGCCAACGTCCTGACTTTC. Protein: CASSPLYARISGANVLTF.

The chain joins TRBV6-6 to TRBJ2-7; 8 nucleotides match TRBD2. Per germline, CDR1 MNHNY and CDR2 SVGAGI (reference sequence). J gave up 4 bases and V 6 bases, and 14 bases lay outside the gene matches. The CDR3 contains 16 residues. The CDR3, as DNA: TGTGCCAGCAGCCCGCAGGGTCTAGCGGGCCATTACGAGCAGTACGTC. Translating gives CASSPQGLAGHYEQYV.

The table lists this clonotype with a few counts. V gene TRBV5-1 combines with J gene TRBJ2-3; D could derive from TRBD1 or TRBD2 (6 bases each). The CDR3 runs 14 residues. V was trimmed by 0 bases and J by 4 bases, leaving 9 bases between them. CDR1 is SGHRS and CDR2 is YFSETQ in the germline V gene. CDR3: CASSLVGGPDTQYF. Written as DNA, the CDR3 is TGCGCCAGCAGCTTGGTCGGGGGCCCAGATACGCAGTATTTT.

The chain recombines TRBV29-1 with TRBJ2-5; D unresolved. Germline V CDR1 and CDR2: SQVTM, ANQGSEA. CDR3 length equals 12 residues. V lost 2 bases and J 5 bases, leaving 9 bases between the germline ends. The CDR3 coding sequence is TGCAGCGTTGAACTAAGTCGGGAGACCCAGTACTTC. It is translated as CSVELSRETQYF.

The rearrangement joins TRBV12-3 or TRBV12-4 to TRBJ2-1, with 8 bases lining up with TRBD2. This CDR3 contains 14 residues. Losses at the gene ends were 6 bases for V and 7 bases for J; bases not matched to a gene: 8. Written as DNA, the CDR3 is TGTGCCAGCAGGGCCAGGGTAGCGGGGAATGAGCAGTTCTTC. Translation: CASRARVAGNEQFF.

This clonotype occurred many times. This chain connects TRBV5-1 to TRBJ2-5; possibly TRBD1 or TRBD2 for D (6 bases each). V was trimmed by 3 bases and J by 1 base, leaving 13 bases between them. This CDR3 has 15 amino acids. The germline V gene has CDR1 SGHRS and CDR2 YFSETQ. The CDR3 is CASSYSGAPQETQYF. Written as DNA, the CDR3 is TGCGCCAGCAGCTACTCGGGGGCGCCCCAAGAGACCCAGTACTTC. The variable domain in full, with the rest retrieved from reference TRBV5-1 and TRBJ2-5, is KAGVTQTPRYLIKTRGQQVTLSCSPISGHRSVSWYQQTPGQGLQFLFEYFSETQRNKGNFPGRFSGRQFSNSRSEMNVSTLELGDSALYLCASSYSGAPQETQYFGPGTRLLVL.